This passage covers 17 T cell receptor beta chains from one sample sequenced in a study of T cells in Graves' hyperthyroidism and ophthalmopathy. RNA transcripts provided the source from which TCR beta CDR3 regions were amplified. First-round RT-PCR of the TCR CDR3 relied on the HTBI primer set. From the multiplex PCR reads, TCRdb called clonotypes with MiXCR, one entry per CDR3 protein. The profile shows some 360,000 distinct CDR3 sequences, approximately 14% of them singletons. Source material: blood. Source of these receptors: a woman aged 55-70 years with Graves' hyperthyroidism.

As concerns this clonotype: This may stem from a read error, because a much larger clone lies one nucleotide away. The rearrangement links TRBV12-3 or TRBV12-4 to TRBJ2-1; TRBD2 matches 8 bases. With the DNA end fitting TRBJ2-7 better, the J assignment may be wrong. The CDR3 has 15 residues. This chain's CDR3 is CASSLELAGYNEQYF. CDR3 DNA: TGTGCCAGCAGCTTGGAGCTAGCGGGCTACAATGAGCAGTACTTC.

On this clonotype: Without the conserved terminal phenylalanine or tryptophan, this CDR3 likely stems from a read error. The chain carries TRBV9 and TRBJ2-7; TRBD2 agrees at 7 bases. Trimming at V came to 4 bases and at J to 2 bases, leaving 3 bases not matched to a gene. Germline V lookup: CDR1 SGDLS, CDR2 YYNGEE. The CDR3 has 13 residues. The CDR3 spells CASSQGGPYEQYL. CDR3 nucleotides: TGTGCCAGCAGCCAGGGAGGGCCCTACGAGCAGTACCTC.

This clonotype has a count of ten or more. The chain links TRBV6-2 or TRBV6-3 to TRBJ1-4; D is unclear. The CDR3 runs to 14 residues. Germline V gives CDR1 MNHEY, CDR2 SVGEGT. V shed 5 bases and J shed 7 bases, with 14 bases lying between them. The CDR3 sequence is CASSRPLEPEKLFF. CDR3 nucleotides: TGTGCCAGCAGTCGCCCTCTGGAACCTGAAAAACTGTTTTTT.

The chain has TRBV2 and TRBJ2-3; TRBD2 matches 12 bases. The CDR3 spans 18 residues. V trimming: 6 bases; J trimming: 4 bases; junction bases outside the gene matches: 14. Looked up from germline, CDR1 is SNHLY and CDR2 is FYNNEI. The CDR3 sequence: CASSDELLTSGGSDTQYF. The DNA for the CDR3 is TGTGCCAGCAGCGACGAACTCTTGACTAGCGGGGGATCAGATACGCAGTATTTT.

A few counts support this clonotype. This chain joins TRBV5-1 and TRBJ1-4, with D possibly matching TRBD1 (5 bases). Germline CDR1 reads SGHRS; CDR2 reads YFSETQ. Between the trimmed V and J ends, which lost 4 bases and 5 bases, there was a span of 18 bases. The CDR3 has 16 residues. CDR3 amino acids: CASSGGGVGSNEKLFF. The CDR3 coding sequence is TGCGCCAGCAGCGGAGGAGGGGTGGGTTCGAATGAAAAACTGTTTTTT. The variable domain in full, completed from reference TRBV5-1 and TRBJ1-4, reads KAGVTQTPRYLIKTRGQQVTLSCSPISGHRSVSWYQQTPGQGLQFLFEYFSETQRNKGNFPGRFSGRQFSNSRSEMNVSTLELGDSALYLCASSGGGVGSNEKLFFGSGTQLSVL.

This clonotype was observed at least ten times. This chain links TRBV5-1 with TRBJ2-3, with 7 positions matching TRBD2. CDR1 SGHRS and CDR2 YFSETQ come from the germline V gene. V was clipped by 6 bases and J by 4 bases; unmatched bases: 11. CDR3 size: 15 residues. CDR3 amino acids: CASTIGLVVPDTQYF. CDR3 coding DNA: TGCGCCAGCACCATAGGACTAGTTGTGCCAGATACGCAGTATTTT.

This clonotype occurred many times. Here the CDR3 DNA reads TGTGCCAGCACCCAGACCCCCGGGTACACAGATACGCAGTATTTT. This translates into CASTQTPGYTDTQYF. V gene TRBV2 combines with J gene TRBJ2-3, with no clear D. Germline V gene lookup returns CDR1 SNHLY and CDR2 FYNNEI. V was pared by 7 bases and J by 2 bases, with 16 bases between. The CDR3 contains 15 residues.

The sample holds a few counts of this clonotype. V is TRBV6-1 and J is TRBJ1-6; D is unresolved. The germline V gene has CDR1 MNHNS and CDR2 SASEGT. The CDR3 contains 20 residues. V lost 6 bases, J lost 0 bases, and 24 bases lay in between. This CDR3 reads CASSQVPIAVPSSYNSPLHF. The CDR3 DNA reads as TGTGCCAGCAGCCAAGTCCCGATAGCGGTACCGAGCTCCTATAATTCACCCCTCCACTTT.

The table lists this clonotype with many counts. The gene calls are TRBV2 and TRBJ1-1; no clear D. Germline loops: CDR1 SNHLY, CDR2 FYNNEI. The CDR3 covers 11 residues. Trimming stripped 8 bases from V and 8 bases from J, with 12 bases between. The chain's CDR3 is CASAFVREAFF. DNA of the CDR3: TGTGCCAGCGCCTTTGTAAGGGAAGCTTTCTTT.

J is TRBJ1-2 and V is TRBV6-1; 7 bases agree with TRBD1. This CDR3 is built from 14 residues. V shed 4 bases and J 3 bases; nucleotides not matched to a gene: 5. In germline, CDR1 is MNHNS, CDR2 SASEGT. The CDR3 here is CASSGSGGDYGYTF. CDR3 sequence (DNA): TGTGCCAGCAGTGGATCAGGGGGTGACTATGGCTACACCTTC.

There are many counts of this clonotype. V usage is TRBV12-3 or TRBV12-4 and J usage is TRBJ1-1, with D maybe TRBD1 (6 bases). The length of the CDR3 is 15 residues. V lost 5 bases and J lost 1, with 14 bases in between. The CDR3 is CASSGPGTPNTEAFF. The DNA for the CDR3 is TGTGCCAGCAGTGGACCCGGGACACCGAACACTGAAGCTTTCTTT.

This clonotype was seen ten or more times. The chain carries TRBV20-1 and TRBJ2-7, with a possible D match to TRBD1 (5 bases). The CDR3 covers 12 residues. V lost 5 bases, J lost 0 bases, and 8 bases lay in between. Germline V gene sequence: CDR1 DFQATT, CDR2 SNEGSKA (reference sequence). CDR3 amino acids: CSAPTDSYEQYF. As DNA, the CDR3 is TGCAGTGCTCCGACAGACTCCTACGAGCAGTACTTC.

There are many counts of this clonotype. The CDR3 DNA reads as TGTGCCAGCAGCCAAGTTTCTAGCGTCGGGGAGCTGTTTTTT. Translating gives CASSQVSSVGELFF. The V call is TRBV3-1, the J call TRBJ2-2, with D perhaps TRBD2 (6 bases). The germline V gene encodes CDR1 LGHDT and CDR2 YNNKEL (reference sequence). CDR3 length: 14 residues. Trimming took off 1 base at V and 7 bases at J, with 10 bases between the two ends.

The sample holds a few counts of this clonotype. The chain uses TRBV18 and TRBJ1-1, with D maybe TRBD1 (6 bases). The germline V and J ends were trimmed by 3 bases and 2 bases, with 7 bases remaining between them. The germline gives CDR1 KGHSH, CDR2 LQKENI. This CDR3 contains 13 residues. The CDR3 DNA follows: TGTGCCAGCTCACCCGGGACAAACACTGAAGCTTTCTTT. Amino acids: CASSPGTNTEAFF.

The CDR3 nucleotides read TGTGCCAGCAGCCAAGATGGGAAGTGGGCGGCCCCCTACGAGCAGTACTTC. Its protein product is CASSQDGKWAAPYEQYF. The genes are TRBV14 and TRBJ2-7; D unresolved. Germline CDR1 SGHDN, CDR2 FVKESK. With 0 bases removed from V and 2 bases from J, the gap between germline ends came to 17 bases. CDR3 size: 17 residues.

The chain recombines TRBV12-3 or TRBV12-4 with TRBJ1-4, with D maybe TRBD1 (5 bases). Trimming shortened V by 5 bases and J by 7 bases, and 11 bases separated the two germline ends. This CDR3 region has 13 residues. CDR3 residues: CASSQDIPEKLFF. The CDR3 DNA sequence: TGTGCCAGCAGTCAGGACATCCCTGAAAAACTGTTTTTT.

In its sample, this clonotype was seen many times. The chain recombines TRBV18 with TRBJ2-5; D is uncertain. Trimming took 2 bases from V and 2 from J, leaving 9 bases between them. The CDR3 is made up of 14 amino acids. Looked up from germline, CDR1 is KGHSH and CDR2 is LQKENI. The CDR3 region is CASSPGPRQETQYF. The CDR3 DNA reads TGTGCCAGCTCACCAGGTCCCCGACAAGAGACCCAGTACTTC.